This TCR beta chain was recovered during a study of CD8 T cells in Susac syndrome (dated by TCRdb to about 2019). Regarding the complete study: The study used repertoire sequencing to test whether antigen drove CD8+ T cell activation and differentiation in Susac syndrome.

On this clonotype itself: The specificity of this receptor is unknown. The sample holds no much larger clone one base away, and base qualities are not on file.

The cysteine opens and the phenylalanine closes a CDR3 of 15 amino acids. The CDR3 DNA has 45 bases and is translated from base 1. Sequences DFQATT (CDR1) and SNEGSKA (CDR2) are obtained from the germline V gene (reference sequence). V and J lose 4 bases and 0 bases, and a span of 15 bases separates them. Peripheral blood CD8+ and CD4+ T cells from healthy donors, Susac syndrome patients and multiple sclerosis patients were profiled using high-throughput TCR beta sequencing. The healthy donors served as controls matched for age and sex. Bulk CD8+ and CD4+ T cells were purified by magnetic negative isolation, whereas CD8+ TEMRA cells were enriched by FACS. Blood was collected in EDTA tubes and processed within 24 hours, with PBMCs isolated through density gradient centrifugation. PBMCs intended for TCR sequencing were frozen in liquid nitrogen and were later thawed in a 37 degrees C water bath. Purity of sorted or isolated CD4+, CD8+ and CD8+ TEMRA cells was at least 90%.

What the authors observed across the whole study: The number of individuals in the TCR sequencing and HLA analysis was recognized as being relatively small.

RNA was extracted with the RNeasy kit and about 0.5 to 1 ug was reverse transcribed using random hexamers. TCR beta CDR3 regions were amplified with the immunoSEQ multiplex PCR assay covering 54 Vbeta and 13 Jbeta segments. To correct PCR amplification bias, a synthetic template baseline was used for both primer optimization and computational correction. Per the authors' processing: Only productive sequences were kept, with reads annotated to V, D and J genes according to IMGT and analyzed in immunoSEQ Analyzer. To calculate clonality, Shannon entropy was normalized by log2 of the number of productive unique sequences and then subtracted from one. For each patient and control, public and private clones were evaluated among the 100 most prevalent clones. Susac-specific clones were defined as absent from healthy and MS cohorts, 850 to 1,300 published viral clones and other ImmuneACCESS disease sequences. TCRdb ran its own pipeline on the public reads, namely fastp trimming at Q25 and MiXCR clone calling, and kept in-frame beta chains. Each record represents a unique CDR3 protein, reported with the most common genes and DNA among its rows. The V and J calls come from TCRdb's annotation, not from the publication. Present in this sample are approximately 150,000 distinct CDR3 sequences, less than 95% of which were seen just once. Clones ranked in the top ten supply more than 0.065% of the sample.

The V and J segments used are TRBV20-1 and TRBJ1-2; TRBD1 might be the D gene, on 5 matching bases. The origin of this receptor is a human donor in good health. Material for sequencing was CD4+ T cells from PBMCs. CDR3 protein: CSATAGGKANYGYTF. The nucleotide sequence is TGCAGTGCTACGGCTGGGGGGAAAGCTAACTATGGCTACACCTTC.